The clone carrying this TCR beta chain was detected ten times or more. RNA transcripts were the source from which TCR beta CDR3 regions were amplified. Investigators did first-round RT-PCR with HTBI primers, then second-round multiplex PCR. TCRdb reprocessed the multiplex PCR reads via MiXCR and lists one record per CDR3 protein. The sample contains approximately 540,000 distinct CDR3 sequences, under 40% of which appear only once. This entry is derived from a study of Graves' ophthalmopathy and Graves' hyperthyroidism. Patients with other autoimmune diseases, uncontrolled infections, pregnancy or lactation were excluded. The clonotype was recovered from an adult man with Graves' hyperthyroidism. Sequencing was done on a sample of peripheral blood or thyroid tissue (not recorded which).

The CDR3 DNA sequence: TGCGCCAGCAGTGCCGGGAGGGCCTACGAGCAGTACTTC. This encodes CASSAGRAYEQYF. The chain is built from TRBV10-2 and TRBJ2-7; 8 nucleotides line up with TRBD2. Germline lookup yields CDR1 WSHSY and CDR2 SAAADI. The junction had 1 base not matched to a gene; V was cut back by 4 bases and J by 2 bases. CDR3 size: 13 residues.